Each of the 29 T cell receptor beta chains below was sequenced from the same sample in a study of preoperative IRX-2 immunotherapy in early breast cancer. As to treatment: preoperative locoregional IRX-2 cytokine immunotherapy. Sequencing used immunoSEQ multiplex PCR; TCRdb keeps in-frame clones, though not all of them. The repertoire holds about 32,000 clones, with roughly 87% as singletons. The sample consisted of lymph node tissue, taken from a patient treated with IRX-2 immunotherapy. Receptors originate from a human donor with breast cancer.

This clone showed up just once. V usage is TRBV11-3 and J usage is TRBJ2-1; D gene ambiguous. Trimming shortened V by 3 bases and J by 3 bases, and 9 bases separated the two germline ends. CDR1 SGHNT and CDR2 YENEEA come from the germline V gene. The length of the CDR3 is 14 residues. The DNA of the CDR3 is TGTGCCAGCAGCTTGGCGGCGCTCTACAATGAGCAGTTCTTC. Translation: CASSLAALYNEQFF. Based on the CDR3 plus reference TRBV11-3 and TRBJ2-1, the full variable domain is EAGVVQSPRYKIIEKKQPVAFWCNPISGHNTLYWYLQNLGQGPELLIRYENEEAVDDSQLPKDRFSAERLKGVDSTLKIQPAELGDSAVYLCASSLAALYNEQFFGPGTRLTVL.

Only one count was recorded for this clone. The chain carries TRBV28 and TRBJ1-3; no clear D. The CDR3 spans 12 residues. Trimming shortened V by 8 bases and J by 0 bases, and 5 bases separated the two germline ends. CDR1 MDHEN and CDR2 SYDVKM come from the germline V gene. The CDR3: CASGSSGNTIYF. Here the CDR3 DNA reads TGTGCCAGCGGGTCCTCTGGAAACACCATATATTTT.

This chain uses TRBV6-4 with TRBJ2-1; 9 bases match TRBD2. Germline-derived CDR1 and CDR2 are MRHNA and SNTAGT. V trimming: 7 bases; J trimming: 5 bases; junction bases outside the gene matches: 12. The CDR3 consists of 16 residues. This CDR3 is CASNYPGTSTNNEQFF. In nucleotides, the CDR3 is TGTGCCAGCAACTATCCCGGGACTAGCACCAACAATGAGCAGTTCTTC.

The genes are TRBV6-8 and TRBJ2-1; TRBD2 matches 8 bases. CDR3 size: 14 residues. Germline V gene sequence: CDR1 MNHGY, CDR2 SAAAGT. The trim removed 5 bases at V and 0 bases at J, leaving 0 bases unmatched. CDR3 loop: CASSLAGSYNEQFF. The CDR3 bases are TGTGCCAGCAGTCTAGCGGGCTCCTACAATGAGCAGTTCTTC.

V and J are TRBV18 and TRBJ1-1; D may be TRBD1 (6 bases). CDR1 is KGHSH, CDR2 LQKENI, per germline. The CDR3 sequence is 15 residues long. Trimming pared 2 bases from V and 0 bases from J, leaving 10 bases between. CDR3 residues: CASSPAGAVNTEAFF. The CDR3 DNA is TGTGCCAGCTCACCAGCGGGGGCTGTGAACACTGAAGCTTTCTTT.

In this sample, this clone turned up a few times. This CDR3 reads CASSPVRLGDTQYF. The CDR3 DNA is TGTGCCAGCTCACCAGTCAGACTCGGAGATACGCAGTATTTT. V is TRBV18 and J is TRBJ2-3; D is ambiguous. The CDR3 runs 14 residues. V lost 2 bases, J lost 5 bases, and 11 bases lay in between. The germline V gene encodes CDR1 KGHSH and CDR2 LQKENI. The full variable domain, completed using reference TRBV18 and TRBJ2-3, is NAGVMQNPRHLVRRRGQEARLRCSPMKGHSHVYWYRQLPEEGLKFMVYLQKENIIDESGMPKERFSAEFPKEGPSILRIQQVVRGDSAAYFCASSPVRLGDTQYFGPGTRLTVL.

The V and J genes are TRBV18 and TRBJ1-1; no definite D call. Trimming took 2 bases from V and 6 from J, leaving 10 bases between them. Germline V gene sequence: CDR1 KGHSH, CDR2 LQKENI. The CDR3 contains 13 residues. The CDR3, as DNA: TGTGCCAGCTCACCAGTCCAGTACGCTGAAGCTTTCTTT. Translating gives CASSPVQYAEAFF. Based on the CDR3 plus reference TRBV18 and TRBJ1-1, the full variable domain is NAGVMQNPRHLVRRRGQEARLRCSPMKGHSHVYWYRQLPEEGLKFMVYLQKENIIDESGMPKERFSAEFPKEGPSILRIQQVVRGDSAAYFCASSPVQYAEAFFGQGTRLTVV.

The chain has TRBV14 and TRBJ2-5, with D perhaps given as TRBD1 or TRBD2 (5 bases each). The germline V gene has CDR1 SGHDN and CDR2 FVKESK. The ends were cut back, 9 bases at V and 2 bases at J, with 13 bases in the middle. CDR3 length: 13 residues. The CDR3 region has the DNA TGTGCCAGGGGGACCGTATCTCAAGAGACCCAGTACTTC. Its translation: CARGTVSQETQYF.

This chain uses TRBV6-7 with TRBJ1-4; D might be TRBD1 (6 bases). TRBV6-7 is reported as an ORF; its role is uncertain. V was shortened by 8 bases and J by 5 bases, with 18 bases between the two germline ends. There are 15 residues in the CDR3. In DNA, the CDR3 is TGTGCCAGCGGGGGGAACAGGGAGAAGAATGAAAAACTGTTTTTT. It is translated as CASGGNREKNEKLFF.

The J gene is TRBJ2-4, the V gene TRBV7-5; the table's TRBD1 call for D was not verified on the DNA. TRBV7-5 is a listed pseudogene. The CDR3 is made up of 15 amino acids. Here the CDR3 DNA reads TGTGCCAGCAGCTTAGGTCGGGACAGCCAAAACATTCAGTACTTC. As protein: CASSLGRDSQNIQYF.

The chain links TRBV18 to TRBJ1-3, with D hard to call. Germline values: CDR1 KGHSH, CDR2 LQKENI. The ends were cut back, 3 bases at V and 3 bases at J, with 12 bases in the middle. This CDR3 contains 15 residues. CDR3 DNA sequence: TGTGCCAGCTCACCCTCCGGGAGTCATGGAAACACCATATATTTT. It codes for CASSPSGSHGNTIYF. The full variable domain, with the rest looked up from reference TRBV18 and TRBJ1-3, is NAGVMQNPRHLVRRRGQEARLRCSPMKGHSHVYWYRQLPEEGLKFMVYLQKENIIDESGMPKERFSAEFPKEGPSILRIQQVVRGDSAAYFCASSPSGSHGNTIYFGEGSWLTVV.

The V and J genes are TRBV18 and TRBJ2-1; 12 bases fit TRBD2. Trimming at V came to 0 bases and at J to 0 bases, leaving 6 bases not matched to a gene. CDR1 is KGHSH and CDR2 is LQKENI in the germline V gene. The CDR3 is made up of 19 amino acids. CDR3 in amino acids: CASSPPASGGVSSYNEQFF. CDR3 DNA: TGTGCCAGCTCACCACCGGCTAGCGGGGGGGTGAGCTCCTACAATGAGCAGTTCTTC.

The chain has TRBV30 and TRBJ2-7; D could derive from TRBD1 or TRBD2 (7 bases each). Germline CDR1 reads GTSNPN; CDR2 reads SVGIG (reference sequence). V shed 3 bases and J shed 9 bases, with 24 bases lying between them. The CDR3 length is 15 residues. For the CDR3, the DNA is TGTGCCTGGAGAGCCCTCGGGGGGCAGGGGGTTTTGCAGTACTTC. Amino acid sequence: CAWRALGGQGVLQYF.

The chain uses TRBV6-8 and TRBJ2-2; no clear D. This CDR3 spans 14 amino acids. Germline loops: CDR1 MNHGY, CDR2 SAAAGT. Trimming shortened V by 5 bases and J by 0 bases, and 7 bases separated the two germline ends. The CDR3 DNA reads as TGTGCCAGCAGTCGGCTATCGAACACCGGGGAGCTGTTTTTT. Protein sequence: CASSRLSNTGELFF.

This sequence joins TRBV29-1 and TRBJ1-1; D is unresolved. Germline V gene sequence: CDR1 SQVTM, CDR2 ANQGSEA. V dropped 5 bases and J dropped 2 bases, with 9 bases sitting between them. The CDR3 totals 12 residues. CDR3: CSVTEGNTEAFF. CDR3 sequence (DNA): TGCAGCGTTACGGAGGGCAACACTGAAGCTTTCTTT.

The chain joins TRBV19 to TRBJ2-1; TRBD2 matches at 8 bases. Germline V lookup: CDR1 LNHDA, CDR2 SQIVND (reference sequence). J was trimmed by 3 bases and V by 7 bases; bases with no gene match: 11. The CDR3 runs to 16 residues. The CDR3 coding sequence is TGTGCCAGTAATGACGAGGGGGGGACTAGCTACAATGAGCAGTTCTTC. It is translated as CASNDEGGTSYNEQFF.

This clone has a single count. V gene TRBV28 combines with J gene TRBJ2-6; TRBD1 aligns across 8 bases. This CDR3 is built from 17 residues. The trim removed 8 bases at V and 0 bases at J, leaving 9 bases unmatched. Germline V lookup: CDR1 MDHEN, CDR2 SYDVKM. The DNA of the CDR3 is TGTGCCAGCGGATGGGACAGGCGCGGCTCTGGGGCCAACGTCCTGACTTTC. Amino acids: CASGWDRRGSGANVLTF.

The chain uses TRBV19 and TRBJ1-5; unclear D gene. CDR3 length: 15 residues. CDR1 is LNHDA, CDR2 SQIVND, per germline (reference sequence). V lost 7 bases and J 0 bases, leaving 13 bases between the germline ends. The CDR3 bases are TGTGCCAGTAATGATTACTACTATAGCAATCAGCCCCAGCATTTT. The encoded protein is CASNDYYYSNQPQHF.

This clone has a handful of counts. The chain uses TRBV18 and TRBJ1-5; 8 bases align to TRBD1. This CDR3 has 18 amino acids. In germline, CDR1 is KGHSH, CDR2 LQKENI. After removal of 4 bases from V and 3 bases from J, the junction contained 14 bases not matched to a gene. The CDR3 spells CASSLNAPGTGNNQPQHF. CDR3 coding DNA: TGTGCCAGCTCACTAAACGCTCCCGGGACAGGAAACAATCAGCCCCAGCATTTT. The entire variable domain, with the rest obtained from reference TRBV18 and TRBJ1-5, is as follows: NAGVMQNPRHLVRRRGQEARLRCSPMKGHSHVYWYRQLPEEGLKFMVYLQKENIIDESGMPKERFSAEFPKEGPSILRIQQVVRGDSAAYFCASSLNAPGTGNNQPQHFGDGTRLSIL.

The chain combines TRBV28 with TRBJ2-7, with 7 bases lining up with TRBD1. The CDR3 consists of 13 residues. Trimming at V came to 6 bases and at J to 6 bases, leaving 8 bases not matched to a gene. Germline V gives CDR1 MDHEN, CDR2 SYDVKM. CDR3 sequence reads: CASRKQGLGEQYF. The CDR3 bases are TGTGCCAGCAGAAAACAGGGGTTGGGCGAGCAGTACTTC.

The chain employs TRBV30 and TRBJ2-7; tentatively, D is TRBD1 (6 bases). The CDR3 extends over 13 amino acids. The germline V gene encodes CDR1 GTSNPN and CDR2 SVGIG (reference sequence). The ends were cut back, 0 bases at V and 2 bases at J, with 8 bases in the middle. The CDR3 DNA follows: TGTGCCTGGAGTGTACCAGGGGCCTACGAGCAGTACTTC. It codes for CAWSVPGAYEQYF.

The chain joins TRBV10-2 to TRBJ2-6; 7 bases are shared with TRBD1. The CDR3 extends over 15 amino acids. V was clipped by 6 bases and J by 0 bases; unmatched bases: 2. CDR1 and CDR2 from the germline V gene are WSHSY and SAAADI. The CDR3 DNA reads TGCGCCAGCAGGGGGGACAGCTCTGGGGCCAACGTCCTGACTTTC. Its protein is CASRGDSSGANVLTF.

The chain joins TRBV4-1 to TRBJ2-7; D may be TRBD1 or TRBD2 (6 bases each). Between the trimmed V and J ends, which lost 6 bases and 3 bases, there was a span of 24 bases. Germline-derived CDR1 and CDR2 are MGHRA and YSYEKL. The CDR3 contains 17 residues. CDR3 loop: CASSHSLGRDNYYEQYF. CDR3 bases: TGCGCCAGCAGTCATAGCCTCGGGCGGGACAATTACTACGAGCAGTACTTC.

The CDR3 spells CASSQEGTGASYSNQPQHF. As DNA, the CDR3 is TGCGCCAGCAGCCAAGAAGGGACAGGGGCTTCGTATAGCAATCAGCCCCAGCATTTT. The V call is TRBV4-1, the J call TRBJ1-5; TRBD1 matches 10 bases. The CDR3 sequence is 19 residues long. After removal of 0 bases from V and 0 bases from J, the junction contained 8 bases not matched to a gene. CDR1 is MGHRA and CDR2 is YSYEKL in the germline V gene.

The V call is TRBV6-8, the J call TRBJ2-4; either TRBD1 or TRBD2 may fit D (5 bases each). The CDR3 consists of 14 residues. Deletions cut 6 bases from V and 8 bases from J, with 17 bases between. The germline gives CDR1 MNHGY, CDR2 SAAAGT. CDR3 loop: CASRPGWGSDIQYF. The CDR3 DNA follows: TGTGCCAGCAGACCCGGTTGGGGGAGCGACATTCAGTACTTC.

The chain combines TRBV28 with TRBJ2-2; 10 bases fit TRBD1. Germline loops: CDR1 MDHEN, CDR2 SYDVKM. J gave up 9 bases and V 0 bases, and 10 bases lay outside the gene matches. The CDR3 totals 17 residues. CDR3 in amino acids: CASSLWTGTGAHRELFF. CDR3 coding DNA: TGTGCCAGCAGTTTATGGACCGGGACAGGGGCTCACCGGGAGCTGTTTTTT. Filled out from reference TRBV28 and TRBJ2-2, the complete variable domain reads DVKVTQSSRYLVKRTGEKVFLECVQDMDHENMFWYRQDPGLGLRLIYFSYDVKMKEKGDIPEGYSVSREKKERFSLILESASTNQTSMYLCASSLWTGTGAHRELFFGEGSRLTVL.

The chain carries TRBV29-1 and TRBJ2-3; 9 bases match TRBD2. Germline assignment: CDR1 SQVTM and CDR2 ANQGSEA. The CDR3 consists of 15 residues. V shed 5 bases, J shed 0 bases, and the junction held 6 bases outside the gene matches. The CDR3, as DNA: TGCAGCGTTCCTAGCGGGGCCCTTAGCACAGATACGCAGTATTTT. Translation gives CSVPSGALSTDTQYF.

The chain recombines TRBV2 with TRBJ1-1, with TRBD1 matching over 7 bases. V was pared by 8 bases and J by 1 base, with 10 bases of the junction left unmatched. This CDR3 has 15 amino acids. CDR1 is SNHLY and CDR2 is FYNNEI in the germline V gene. CDR3 nucleotides: TGTGCCAGCGGGTTGGGGGACAGAAGGAACACTGAAGCTTTCTTT. Translating gives CASGLGDRRNTEAFF. The entire variable domain, with the rest obtained from reference TRBV2 and TRBJ1-1, is as follows: EPEVTQTPSHQVTQMGQEVILRCVPISNHLYFYWYRQILGQKVEFLVSFYNNEISEKSEIFDDQFSVERPDGSNFTLKIRSTKLEDSAMYFCASGLGDRRNTEAFFGQGTRLTVV.

V is TRBV28 and J is TRBJ2-7; TRBD1 aligns across 7 bases. This CDR3 region has 14 residues. Germline V lookup: CDR1 MDHEN, CDR2 SYDVKM. After removal of 8 bases from V and 2 bases from J, the junction contained 9 bases not matched to a gene. CDR3 DNA sequence: TGTGCCAGCCGTAAAGGGACAGCCCCCTACGAGCAGTACTTC. Residues: CASRKGTAPYEQYF.